Listed here are 7 T cell receptor beta chains from one sample, sequenced in a study of neoadjuvant anti-PD-1 for oral cavity cancer. Assay used: immunoSEQ multiplex PCR; TCRdb lists only in-frame clones, some missing. The data show some 17,000 clones, with around 64% seen just once and 2% to 3% held by the top ten. Sequences were derived from PBMCs, sampled before nivolumab (anti-PD-1) treatment. The receptors come from a person between 40 and 85 years old with oral cavity squamous cell carcinoma.

J is TRBJ2-3 and V is TRBV7-2, with D unclear. The CDR3 is 13 amino acids. CDR1 is SGHTA and CDR2 is FQGNSA in the germline V gene. The V end was cut by 0 bases, the J end by 4 bases, with 5 bases between. CDR3 DNA: TGTGCCAGCAGCTTAGCGCAAGCAGATACGCAGTATTTT. Amino acids: CASSLAQADTQYF. Together with reference TRBV7-2 and TRBJ2-3, the CDR3 gives the full variable domain: GAGVSQSPSNKVTEKGKDVELRCDPISGHTALYWYRQSLGQGLEFLIYFQGNSAPDKSGLPSDRFSAERTGGSVSTLTIQRTQQEDSAVYLCASSLAQADTQYFGPGTRLTVL.

The CDR3 reads CASSLGRNSNQPQHF. The CDR3 nucleotides are TGTGCCAGCAGCCTCGGACGGAATAGCAATCAGCCCCAGCATTTT. The chain links TRBV6-5 to TRBJ1-5; D is ambiguous. The ends were cut back, 6 bases at V and 0 bases at J, with 12 bases in the middle. Germline assignment: CDR1 MNHEY and CDR2 SVGAGI. The CDR3 loop spans 15 amino acids.

The chain links TRBV2 to TRBJ2-7; TRBD2 is a possible D gene (5 bases). V shed 8 bases and J shed 1 base, with 12 bases lying between them. The CDR3 sequence is 13 residues long. CDR1 and CDR2 from the germline V gene are SNHLY and FYNNEI. DNA of the CDR3: TGTGCCAGCCTCCGGGAACCTTCCTACGAGCAGTACTTC. Protein product: CASLREPSYEQYF.

On this clone: Other DNA sequences within the sample encode an identical CDR3. V usage is TRBV30 and J usage is TRBJ1-2; the D is unclear. The CDR3 is 11 amino acids. V was shortened by 0 bases and J by 7 bases, with 6 bases between the two germline ends. Germline lookup yields CDR1 GTSNPN and CDR2 SVGIG (reference sequence). The CDR3 nucleotides are TGTGCCTGGAGTGTTATAGGTGGCTACACCTTC. Translation: CAWSVIGGYTF.

This chain joins TRBV6-6 and TRBJ1-5, with TRBD1 matching 8 bases. The CDR3 is 14 amino acids. V lost 5 bases and J lost 7; bases outside the gene matches: 7. Germline V gene data show CDR1 as MNHNY and CDR2 as SVGAGI (reference sequence). In DNA, the CDR3 is TGTGCCAGCAGTGAGGACAGGGCCCCACAGCCCCAGCATTTT. This encodes CASSEDRAPQPQHF.

The chain joins TRBV7-8 to TRBJ1-1; the D gene is possibly TRBD1 (5 bases). The CDR3 has 10 amino acids. V was clipped by 11 bases and J by 7 bases, with 11 bases between them. Germline-derived CDR1 and CDR2 are SGHVS and FQNEAQ. CDR3 loop: CAVGRDEAFF. CDR3 DNA: TGTGCCGTGGGACGGGATGAAGCTTTCTTT.

This chain uses TRBV10-2 with TRBJ1-5; a possible D gene is TRBD1 (5 bases). The CDR3 covers 11 residues. V was pared by 3 bases and J by 13 bases, with 10 bases between. Germline values: CDR1 WSHSY, CDR2 SAAADI. CDR3 coding DNA: TGCGCCAGCAGTGACAGGGCGTCTCAGCATTTT. This encodes CASSDRASQHF.